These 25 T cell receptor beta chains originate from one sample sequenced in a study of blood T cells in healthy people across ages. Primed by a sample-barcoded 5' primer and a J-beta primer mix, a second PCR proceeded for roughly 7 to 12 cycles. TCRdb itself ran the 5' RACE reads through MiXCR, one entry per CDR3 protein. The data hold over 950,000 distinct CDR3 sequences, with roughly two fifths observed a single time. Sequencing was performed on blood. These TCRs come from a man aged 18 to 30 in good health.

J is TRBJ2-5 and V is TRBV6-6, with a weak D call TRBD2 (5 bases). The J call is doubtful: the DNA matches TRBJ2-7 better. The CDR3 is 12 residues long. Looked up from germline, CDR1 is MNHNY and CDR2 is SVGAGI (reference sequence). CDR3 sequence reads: CASSYRGHEQYF. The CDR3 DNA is TGTGCCAGCAGTTACCGAGGGCACGAGCAGTACTTC.

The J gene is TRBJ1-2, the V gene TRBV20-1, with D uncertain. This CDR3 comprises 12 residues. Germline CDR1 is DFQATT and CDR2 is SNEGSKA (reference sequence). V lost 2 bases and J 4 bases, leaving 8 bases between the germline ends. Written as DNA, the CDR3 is TGCAGTGCTAGACAGGCTTCCTATGGCTACACCTTC. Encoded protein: CSARQASYGYTF.

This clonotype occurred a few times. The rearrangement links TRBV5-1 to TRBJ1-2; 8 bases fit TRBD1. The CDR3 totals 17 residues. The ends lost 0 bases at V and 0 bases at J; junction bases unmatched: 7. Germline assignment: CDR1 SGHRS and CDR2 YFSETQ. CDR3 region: CASSLAGTGGTNYGYTF. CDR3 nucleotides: TGCGCCAGCAGCTTGGCCGGGACAGGCGGTACTAACTATGGCTACACCTTC.

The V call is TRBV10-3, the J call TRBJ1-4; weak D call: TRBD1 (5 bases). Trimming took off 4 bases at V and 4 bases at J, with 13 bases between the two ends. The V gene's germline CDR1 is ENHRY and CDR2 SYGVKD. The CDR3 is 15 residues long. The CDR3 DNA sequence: TGTGCCATCAGTGGGGGGACGGCCCATAATGAAAAACTGTTTTTT. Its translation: CAISGGTAHNEKLFF.

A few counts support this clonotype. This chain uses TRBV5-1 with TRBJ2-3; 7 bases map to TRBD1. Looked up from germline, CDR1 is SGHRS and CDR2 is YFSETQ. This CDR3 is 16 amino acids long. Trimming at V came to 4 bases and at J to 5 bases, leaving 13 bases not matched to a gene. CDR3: CASSPSSGGDLDTQYF. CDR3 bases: TGCGCCAGCAGCCCCTCGTCAGGGGGTGATTTAGATACGCAGTATTTT.

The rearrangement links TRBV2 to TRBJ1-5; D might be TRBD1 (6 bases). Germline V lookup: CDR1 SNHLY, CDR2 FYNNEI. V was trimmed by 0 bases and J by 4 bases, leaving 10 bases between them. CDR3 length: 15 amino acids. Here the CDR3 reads CASSEAETGNQPQHF. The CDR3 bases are TGTGCCAGCAGTGAAGCAGAGACAGGAAATCAGCCCCAGCATTTT.

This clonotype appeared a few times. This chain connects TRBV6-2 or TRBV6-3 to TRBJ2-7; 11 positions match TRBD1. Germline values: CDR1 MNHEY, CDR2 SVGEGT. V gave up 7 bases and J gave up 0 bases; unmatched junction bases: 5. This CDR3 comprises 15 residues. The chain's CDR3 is CASIRDRGYSYEQYF. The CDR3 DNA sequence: TGTGCCAGCATCCGGGACAGGGGGTACTCCTACGAGCAGTACTTC.

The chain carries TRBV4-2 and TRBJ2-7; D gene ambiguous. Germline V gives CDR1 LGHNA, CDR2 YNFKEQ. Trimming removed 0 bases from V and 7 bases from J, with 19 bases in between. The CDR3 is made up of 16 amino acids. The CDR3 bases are TGTGCCAGCAGCCAAGAACAGCAAGGTCTTTACAATGAGCAGTACTTC. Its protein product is CASSQEQQGLYNEQYF.

The CDR3 nucleotides are TGCAGTGCTGGCCATAGCGGGGCGCGTAGGGAGACCCAGTACTTC. Translation: CSAGHSGARRETQYF. V usage is TRBV20-1 and J usage is TRBJ2-5, with 8 bases that match TRBD2. The germline V gene encodes CDR1 DFQATT and CDR2 SNEGSKA (reference sequence). The trim removed 5 bases at V and 5 bases at J, leaving 13 bases unmatched. CDR3 length equals 15 residues.

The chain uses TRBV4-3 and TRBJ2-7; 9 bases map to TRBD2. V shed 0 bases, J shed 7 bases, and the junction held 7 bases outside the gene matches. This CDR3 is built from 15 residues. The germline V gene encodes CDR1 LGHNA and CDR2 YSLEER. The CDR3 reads CASSQDFQRGVEQYF. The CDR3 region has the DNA TGCGCCAGCAGCCAAGATTTTCAGCGGGGGGTTGAGCAGTACTTC.

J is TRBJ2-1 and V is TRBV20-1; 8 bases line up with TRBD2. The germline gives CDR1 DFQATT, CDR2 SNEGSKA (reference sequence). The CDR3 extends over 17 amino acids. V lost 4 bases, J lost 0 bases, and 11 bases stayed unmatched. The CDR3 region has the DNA TGCAGTGCTATCGCTCACCTTCGGGGGGGCTCCTACAATGAGCAGTTCTTC. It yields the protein CSAIAHLRGGSYNEQFF.

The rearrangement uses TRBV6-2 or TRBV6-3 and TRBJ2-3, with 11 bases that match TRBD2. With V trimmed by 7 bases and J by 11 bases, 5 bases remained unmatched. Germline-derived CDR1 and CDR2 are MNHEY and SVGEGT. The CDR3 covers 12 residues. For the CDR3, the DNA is TGTGCCAGCACCCGAACTAGCGGGGGGCAGTATTTT. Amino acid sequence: CASTRTSGGQYF.

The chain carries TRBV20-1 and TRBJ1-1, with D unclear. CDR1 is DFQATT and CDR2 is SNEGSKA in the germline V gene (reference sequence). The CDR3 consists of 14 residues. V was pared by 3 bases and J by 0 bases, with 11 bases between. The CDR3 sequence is CSASDPGLNTEAFF. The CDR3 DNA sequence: TGCAGTGCTAGCGATCCAGGATTGAACACTGAAGCTTTCTTT.

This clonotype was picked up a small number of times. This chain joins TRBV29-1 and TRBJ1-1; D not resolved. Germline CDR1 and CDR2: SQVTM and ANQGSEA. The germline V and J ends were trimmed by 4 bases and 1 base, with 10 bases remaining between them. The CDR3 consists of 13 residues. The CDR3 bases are TGCAGCGTTGCCGGACCGCAGAACACTGAAGCTTTCTTT. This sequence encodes CSVAGPQNTEAFF.

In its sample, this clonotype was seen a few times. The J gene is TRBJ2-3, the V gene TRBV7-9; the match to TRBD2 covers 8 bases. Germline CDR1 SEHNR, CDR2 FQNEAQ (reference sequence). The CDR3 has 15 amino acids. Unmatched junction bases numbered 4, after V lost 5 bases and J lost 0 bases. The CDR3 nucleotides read TGTGCCAGCAGCACTCGACTAGCGAGCACAGATACGCAGTATTTT. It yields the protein CASSTRLASTDTQYF.

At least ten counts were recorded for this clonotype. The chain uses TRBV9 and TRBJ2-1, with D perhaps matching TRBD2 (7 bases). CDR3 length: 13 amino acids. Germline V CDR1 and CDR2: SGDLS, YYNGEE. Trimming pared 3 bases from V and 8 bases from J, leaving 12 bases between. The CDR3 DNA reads TGTGCCAGCAGCGCAACAGGGAGGGATGAGCAGTTCTTC. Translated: CASSATGRDEQFF.

CDR3 coding DNA: TGTGCCAGCAGCTCGCCCCGGACAGGGGATAGAAAACTGTTTTTT. Encoded protein: CASSSPRTGDRKLFF. The chain uses TRBV7-2 and TRBJ1-4; 9 bases map to TRBD1. Trimming removed 4 bases from V and 10 bases from J; junction bases left unmatched: 10. The germline V gene has CDR1 SGHTA and CDR2 FQGNSA. CDR3 length: 15 amino acids.

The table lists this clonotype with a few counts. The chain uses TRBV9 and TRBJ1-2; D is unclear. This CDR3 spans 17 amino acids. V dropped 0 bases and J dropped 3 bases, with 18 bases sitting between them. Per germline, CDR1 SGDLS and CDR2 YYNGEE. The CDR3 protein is CASSVAPRSKEDYGYTF. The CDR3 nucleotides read TGTGCCAGCAGCGTAGCTCCGCGGTCGAAGGAGGACTATGGCTACACCTTC.

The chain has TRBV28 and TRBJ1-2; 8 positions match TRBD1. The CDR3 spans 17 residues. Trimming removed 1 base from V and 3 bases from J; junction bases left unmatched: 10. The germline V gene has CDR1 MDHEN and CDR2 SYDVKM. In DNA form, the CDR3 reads TGTGCCAGCAGTTTATTTGTAGGACAGGGCTTGTACTATGGCTACACCTTC. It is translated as CASSLFVGQGLYYGYTF.

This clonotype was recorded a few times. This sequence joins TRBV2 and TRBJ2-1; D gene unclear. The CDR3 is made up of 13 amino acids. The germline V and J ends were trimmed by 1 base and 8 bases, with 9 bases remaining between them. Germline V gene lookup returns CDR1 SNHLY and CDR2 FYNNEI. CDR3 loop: CASSEGLRDEQFF. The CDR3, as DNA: TGTGCCAGCAGTGAAGGTCTCCGCGATGAGCAGTTCTTC.

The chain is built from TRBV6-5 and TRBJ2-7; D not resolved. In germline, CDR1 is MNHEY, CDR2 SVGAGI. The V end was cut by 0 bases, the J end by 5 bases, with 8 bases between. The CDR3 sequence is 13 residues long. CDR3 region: CASSYSRSHEQYF. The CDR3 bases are TGTGCCAGCAGTTACTCGAGATCCCACGAGCAGTACTTC.

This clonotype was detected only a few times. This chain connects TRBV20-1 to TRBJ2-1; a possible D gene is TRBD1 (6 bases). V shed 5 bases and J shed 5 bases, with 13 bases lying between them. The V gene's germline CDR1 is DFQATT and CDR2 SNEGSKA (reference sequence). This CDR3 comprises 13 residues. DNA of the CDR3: TGCAGTGCTGCTCGGACAGTACACAATGAGCAGTTCTTC. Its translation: CSAARTVHNEQFF.

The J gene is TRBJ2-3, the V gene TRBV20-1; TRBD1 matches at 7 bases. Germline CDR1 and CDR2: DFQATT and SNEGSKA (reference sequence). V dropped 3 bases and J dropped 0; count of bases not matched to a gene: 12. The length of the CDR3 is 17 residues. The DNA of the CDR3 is TGCAGTGCTAGCCGGGACAGAATAGAAACTAGCACAGATACGCAGTATTTT. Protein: CSASRDRIETSTDTQYF.

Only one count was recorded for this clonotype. CDR3 nucleotide sequence: TGTGCCAGCAGCTCACCTGGGAGAGCGACTGAAGCTTTCTTT. Its protein product is CASSSPGRATEAFF. This rearrangement joins TRBV11-2 to TRBJ1-1; no clear D gene. Germline CDR1 and CDR2: SGHAT and FQNNGV. V was cut by 4 bases and J by 5 bases, with 14 bases left in between. CDR3 length: 14 amino acids.

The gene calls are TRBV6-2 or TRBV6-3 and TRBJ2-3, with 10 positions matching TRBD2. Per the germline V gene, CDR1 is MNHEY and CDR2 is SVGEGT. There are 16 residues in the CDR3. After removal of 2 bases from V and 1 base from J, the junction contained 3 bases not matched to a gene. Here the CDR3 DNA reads TGTGCCAGCAGTTACCCCACTAGCGGGGGCACAGATACGCAGTATTTT. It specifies CASSYPTSGGTDTQYF.